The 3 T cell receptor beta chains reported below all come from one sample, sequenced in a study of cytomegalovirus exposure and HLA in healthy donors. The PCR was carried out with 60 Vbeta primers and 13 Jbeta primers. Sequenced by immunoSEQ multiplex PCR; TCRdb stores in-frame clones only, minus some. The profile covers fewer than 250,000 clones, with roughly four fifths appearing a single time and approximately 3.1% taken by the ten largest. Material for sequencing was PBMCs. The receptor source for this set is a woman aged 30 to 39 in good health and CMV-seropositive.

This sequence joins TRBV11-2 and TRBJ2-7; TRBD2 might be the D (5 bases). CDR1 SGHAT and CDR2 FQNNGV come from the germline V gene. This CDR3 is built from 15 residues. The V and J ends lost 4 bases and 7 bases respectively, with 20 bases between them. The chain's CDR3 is CASSSLAVSSGEQYF. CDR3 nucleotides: TGTGCCAGCAGCTCCCTCGCGGTAAGCTCGGGAGAGCAGTACTTC.

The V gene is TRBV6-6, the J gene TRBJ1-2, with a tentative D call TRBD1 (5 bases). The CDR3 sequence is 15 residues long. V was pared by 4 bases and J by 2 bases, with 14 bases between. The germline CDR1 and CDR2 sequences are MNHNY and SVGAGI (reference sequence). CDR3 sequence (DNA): TGTGCCAGCAGTTCCCTGCCGGGACTAAACTATGGCTACACCTTC. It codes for CASSSLPGLNYGYTF.

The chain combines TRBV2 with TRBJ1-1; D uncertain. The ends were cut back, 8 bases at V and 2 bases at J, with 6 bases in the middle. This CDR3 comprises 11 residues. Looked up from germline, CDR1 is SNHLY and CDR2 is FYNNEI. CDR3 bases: TGTGCCAGCCACTTTAACACTGAAGCTTTCTTT. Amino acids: CASHFNTEAFF.